These T cell receptor beta chains were read from a single sample in a study of OX40 agonist ivuxolimab in advanced cancers. Profiling relied on immunoSEQ multiplex PCR, and the TCRdb table lists in-frame clones only, not all of them. The data contain about 71,000 clones, roughly 81% of them singletons. The specimen comprised CD4+ or CD8+ T cells sorted from blood, sampled in a trial of the OX40 agonist ivuxolimab. These receptors came from an adult with an advanced solid tumor such as melanoma, head and neck, liver or kidney cancer. Both conserved end residues are part of each CDR3. The D gene is left open where the match is weak. Expanded clones get a size class; other rows say once, few or many, or leave the size out.

TRBJ2-3	-	-	TRBV5-6	CASSAGQNTQYF	TGTGCCAGCAGCGCGGGACAGAATACGCAGTATTTT
TRBJ1-1	-	-	TRBV19	CATIGRNTEAFF	TGTGCCACCATCGGAAGGAACACTGAAGCTTTCTTT
TRBJ1-2	-	TRBD1	TRBV7-9	CASSGGQGASGYTF	TGTGCCAGCAGCGGGGGACAGGGGGCATCTGGCTACACCTTC
TRBJ1-2	once	-	TRBV30	CAWIVPNYGYTF	TGTGCCTGGATCGTCCCTAACTATGGCTACACCTTC
TRBJ2-7	-	TRBD1	TRBV5-4	CASSPGQGIEQYF	TGTGCCAGCAGCCCGGGACAGGGGATTGAGCAGTACTTC
TRBJ2-1	-	TRBD2	TRBV25-1	CASSEYSGLAGEDEQFF	TGTGCCAGCAGTGAATATTCGGGACTAGCGGGAGAGGATGAGCAGTTCTTC
TRBJ2-1	-	TRBD2	TRBV7-6	CASSPRLRTSFYNEQFF	TGTGCCAGCAGCCCCCGGTTACGGACTAGCTTCTACAATGAGCAGTTCTTC
TRBJ2-1	-	TRBD1	TRBV6-6	CASSWTGGDEQFF	TGTGCCAGCAGCTGGACAGGGGGCGATGAGCAGTTCTTC
TRBJ2-1	-	-	TRBV5-1	CASRSPGAAYNEQFF	TGCGCCAGCAGATCCCCAGGGGCTGCCTACAATGAGCAGTTCTTC
TRBJ2-7	-	-	TRBV2	CASSRDWSSYEQYF	TGTGCCAGCAGCCGGGACTGGAGCTCCTACGAGCAGTACTTC
TRBJ2-1	-	TRBD2	TRBV11-1	CASSLARSGRANEQFF	TGTGCCAGCAGCTTAGCACGTAGCGGGAGGGCCAATGAGCAGTTCTTC